This T cell receptor (beta chain) derives from a study of blood T cell repertoires in COVID-19 (dated by TCRdb to the early 2020s). Regarding the research as a whole: Samples covering the acute and convalescent phases of COVID-19 were provided by collaborators in the United States, Italy and Spain. The prospective study material was composed of cDNA or gDNA derived from T cells, B-cell-depleted T cells, or PBMCs. Deeply sampled blood TCRbeta repertoires from subjects exposed to, actively infected with, or recovered from COVID-19 were included in the dataset. The repertoires were made available in a free public database intended to serve as a resource for research on the immune response to SARS-CoV-2. Samples were obtained from the ongoing ImmuneRACE study (first 160 participants) and from about 1,300 subjects provided by 6 global collaborators. Sample metadata almost always included a de-identified subject ID, COVID-19 status, age in years and sex. Where available, HLA class I and class II types were taken from metadata supplied by the sample provider and were not determined by assay-based typing. The paper as a whole reports these results and caveats: The amount of clinical and demographic metadata varied by source and participant and was provided uncurated.

In its sample, this clone was seen a few times. The target of this receptor is not known. Base quality data are lacking; no much larger clone is found one base away. Another Seattle source contributed samples from volunteer blood donors who had recovered from COVID-19. Collaborating institutions collected whole blood in K2EDTA tubes following their own protocols. Collaborator samples were shipped for TCRbeta analysis as frozen whole blood, isolated PBMCs, or DNA extracted from either sample type. The immunoSEQ Assay, a bias-controlled multiplex PCR, was used to amplify TCRbeta CDR3 regions from genomic DNA. As for the original processing: The number of nucleated cells in each sample was estimated from the amplification of reference gene primers within the assay. Sequence reads were collapsed and filtered to measure the absolute abundance of every unique TCRbeta CDR3 rearrangement. For each sample, productive Simpson clonality was calculated by taking the square root of Simpson's diversity index across productive rearrangements. As stored in TCRdb, this immuneACCESS dataset retains in-frame rearrangements with V and J assigned. A fraction of the clones does not appear; measured against another copy, unresolved V genes explain less than half of the discrepancy, and the remainder lacks a known reason. The V and J calls and the clone size are those of that table, but D and trimming were determined from the DNA. This sample comprises approximately 70,000 clones, approximately 80% of them detected only once. 15% to 20% of the sample comes from the top ten.

CDR1 and CDR2 were assigned from the germline V gene as KGHSH and LQKENI. Cut back by 0 bases and 4 bases, the V and J ends lie 6 bases apart. Taken from cysteine to phenylalanine, the CDR3 has 13 residues. Only the CDR3 DNA is retained, 39 bases long and in frame from the first base. The origin of this receptor is a man between 65 and 80 years old who had recovered from COVID-19. Material for sequencing was peripheral blood. The chain is encoded by TRBV18 joined to TRBJ1-2; TRBD1 is a possible D gene, resting on 5 matching bases. CDR3 reads: CASSPPTGYGYTF. Read as DNA, the sequence is TGTGCCAGCTCACCACCCACAGGCTATGGCTACACCTTC.